A single sample is the source of the 27 T cell receptor beta chains below, sequenced in a study of molecular identifiers for immune sequencing clone quantification. TCRdb itself ran the PCR reads through MiXCR, one entry per CDR3 protein. This sample has some 320,000 distinct CDR3 sequences, with 24% found just once. The specimen was naive CD8+ T cells from blood, with Jurkat cell RNA spiked in. Subset denoted: FACS-sorted CD8+CD4-CCR7+CD45RA+ naive T cells. Receptors were obtained from a human donor in good health. Some libraries in this study had Jurkat cell RNA spiked in.

This clonotype was observed a few times. The CDR3 nucleotides read TGTGCCAGCAGTTTCGACAGGGTCTCCGAGCAGTACTTC. As protein: CASSFDRVSEQYF. The rearrangement uses TRBV27 and TRBJ2-7; 7 nucleotides align to TRBD1. The V and J ends lost 3 bases and 6 bases, in that order; junction bases with no gene match: 5. CDR1 and CDR2 from the germline V gene are MNHEY and SMNVEV (reference sequence). The CDR3 extends over 13 amino acids.

In regard to this clonotype: It may be a read error: a sequence one base away is much more abundant. The chain is built from TRBV28 and TRBJ2-2; the D gene is possibly TRBD2 (5 bases). Germline assignment: CDR1 MDHEN and CDR2 SYDVKM. V lost 2 bases, J lost 6 bases, and 13 bases lay in between. This CDR3 region has 15 residues. The CDR3 DNA follows: TGTGCCAGCAGTTTAGTGCCTAGAGGGTCCGGGGAGCTGTTTTTT. Translating it yields CASSLVPRGSGELFF.

The chain has TRBV20-1 and TRBJ2-7, with 14 bases matching TRBD2. Germline CDR1 is DFQATT and CDR2 is SNEGSKA (reference sequence). The trim removed 5 bases at V and 2 bases at J, leaving 8 bases unmatched. The CDR3 spans 16 residues. CDR3 sequence (DNA): TGCAGTGCTCCGGGACTAGCGGGAGAATACCCCTACGAGCAGTACTTC. Amino acid sequence: CSAPGLAGEYPYEQYF.

This clonotype was seen repeatedly, ten times or more. This chain links TRBV13 with TRBJ2-5, with D uncertain. V dropped 2 bases and J dropped 1 base, with 11 bases sitting between them. Germline CDR1 reads PRHDT; CDR2 reads FYEKMQ (reference sequence). The CDR3 is 15 residues long. The CDR3 nucleotides read TGTGCCAGCAGCTTATTGGGTCAGACCCAAGAGACCCAGTACTTC. The encoded protein is CASSLLGQTQETQYF.

This clonotype was seen many times. The J gene is TRBJ2-1, the V gene TRBV30; TRBD2 matches 7 bases. From germline, CDR1 is GTSNPN and CDR2 SVGIG (reference sequence). The CDR3 is made up of 12 amino acids. V lost 2 bases to trimming and J lost 9 bases; unmatched junction nucleotides: 4. The CDR3 reads CAWSKLAIEQFF. The CDR3 DNA is TGTGCCTGGAGTAAACTAGCGATTGAGCAGTTCTTC.

This clonotype has ten or more counts. V gene TRBV7-9 combines with J gene TRBJ1-2, with D unclear. Trimming stripped 3 bases from V and 4 bases from J, with 15 bases between. Per the germline V gene, CDR1 is SEHNR and CDR2 is FQNEAQ (reference sequence). CDR3 size: 15 residues. The CDR3 loop is CASSFQTPTFYGYTF. The CDR3 nucleotides are TGTGCCAGCAGCTTTCAGACACCAACCTTCTATGGCTACACCTTC.

Remarks on this clonotype: Because the CDR3 is missing its conserved closing phenylalanine or tryptophan, this is likely a read error. The rearrangement joins TRBV15 to TRBJ1-1; 7 positions agree with TRBD1. Germline lookup yields CDR1 LNHNV and CDR2 YYDKDF (reference sequence). The CDR3 runs 15 residues. The trim removed 5 bases at V and 2 bases at J, leaving 8 bases unmatched. The CDR3 is CATSEDRTENTEAFL. In DNA form, the CDR3 reads TGTGCCACCAGCGAGGACAGGACGGAAAACACTGAAGCTTTCCTT.

This clonotype turned up a few times. V is TRBV27 and J is TRBJ1-1; maybe TRBD1 (6 bases). This CDR3 has 15 amino acids. CDR1 and CDR2 (germline): MNHEY, SMNVEV (reference sequence). V lost 5 bases, J lost 3 bases, and 16 bases lay in between. CDR3 nucleotide sequence: TGTGCCAGCAGTCCACAGGGCCCAATAGACACTGAAGCTTTCTTT. As protein: CASSPQGPIDTEAFF.

Remarks on this clonotype: A much larger clone lies a single base off, so this may be a read error. The chain carries TRBV14 and TRBJ2-2; tentatively, D is TRBD2 (5 bases). Trimming stripped 0 bases from V and 3 bases from J, with 8 bases between. In germline, CDR1 is SGHDN, CDR2 FVKESK. This CDR3 has 15 amino acids. DNA for the CDR3: TGTGCCAGCAGCCAAGAAGTGGGAGACACCGGGGAGCTGTTTTTT. This gives the protein CASSQEVGDTGELFF.

In regard to this clonotype: A much bigger clone sits one base away, suggesting this may be a read error. The J gene is TRBJ1-5, the V gene TRBV29-1; no clear D. This CDR3 contains 13 residues. Trimming pared 2 bases from V and 3 bases from J, leaving 8 bases between. Germline CDR1 is SQVTM and CDR2 is ANQGSEA. The CDR3 loop is CSVESGDNQPQHF. The CDR3 DNA reads as TGCAGCGTTGAATCTGGGGACAATCAGCCCCAGCATTTT.

This chain's CDR3 is CASSYSIIGSYRHTEAFF. CDR3 DNA sequence: TGTGCCAGCAGTTACTCGATAATTGGCAGTTACCGGCACACTGAAGCTTTCTTT. The V and J genes are TRBV6-2 or TRBV6-3 and TRBJ1-1; D gene uncertain. Deletions cut 0 bases from V and 3 bases from J, with 20 bases between. Germline V gene lookup returns CDR1 MNHEY and CDR2 SVGEGT. CDR3 length: 18 residues.

With respect to this clonotype: The germline gene is not matched at one end of the junction; a read error may be the cause. The CDR3 protein is CASSYPSSTGTQYF. In DNA form, the CDR3 reads TGTGCCAGCAGTTACCCTTCTAGCACAGGTACGCAGTATTTT. V and J are TRBV6-2 or TRBV6-3 and TRBJ2-3; D tentatively fits TRBD1 or TRBD2 (5 bases each). The CDR3 length is 14 residues. The germline V gene encodes CDR1 MNHEY and CDR2 SVGEGT.

About this clonotype itself: A much bigger clone sits one base away, suggesting this may be a read error. Because it lacks the conserved phenylalanine or tryptophan at the end, this CDR3 is likely a read error. This chain links TRBV5-5 with TRBJ1-6; 7 bases are shared with TRBD1. The CDR3 runs 15 residues. Trimming at V came to 1 base and at J to 7 bases, leaving 5 bases not matched to a gene. Germline V CDR1 and CDR2: SGHKS, YYEKEE (reference sequence). The CDR3 DNA reads as TGTGCCAGCAGCTTGAGGGGGCGCGAGAATTCACCCCTCCACTCT. Translation gives CASSLRGRENSPLHS.

This clonotype was seen repeatedly, ten times or more. The V call is TRBV20-1, the J call TRBJ2-7; D unclear. V shed 4 bases and J shed 4 bases, with 8 bases lying between them. The CDR3 runs to 11 residues. Germline lookup yields CDR1 DFQATT and CDR2 SNEGSKA (reference sequence). CDR3 sequence reads: CSAKDGYEQYF. CDR3 coding DNA: TGCAGTGCTAAGGACGGGTACGAGCAGTACTTC.

On this clonotype itself: Just one base apart from a much larger clone, this may be a read error. J is TRBJ1-3 and V is TRBV4-3; no clear D gene. The V end lost 1 base, the J end lost 11 bases, and 12 bases lay between the germline ends. This CDR3 region has 13 residues. CDR1 LGHNA and CDR2 YSLEER come from the germline V gene. CDR3 in DNA: TGCGCCAGCAGCCAAGTCCCTACCGACCCCATATATTTT. Translating it yields CASSQVPTDPIYF.

Notes on this clonotype: Since the CDR3 does not end with the conserved phenylalanine or tryptophan, this likely comes from a read error. The V call is TRBV5-3, the J call TRBJ2-2; 8 nucleotides line up with TRBD2. TRBV5-3 is identified as an open reading frame with a role that is uncertain. This CDR3 has 16 residues. Here the CDR3 DNA reads TGTGCCAGCAGCTCCCCGGGGGGGGTAAACACCGGGGAGCTGTTTTCT. It yields the protein CASSSPGGVNTGELFS.

This clonotype was picked up a small number of times. J is TRBJ1-1 and V is TRBV27, with TRBD1 matching over 10 bases. CDR3 length equals 15 residues. With 7 bases clipped from V and 0 bases from J, the junction kept 5 bases outside the gene matches. Germline-derived CDR1 and CDR2 are MNHEY and SMNVEV (reference sequence). CDR3 amino acids: CASNPGQGLNTEAFF. The CDR3 DNA is TGTGCCAGCAATCCGGGACAGGGGTTGAACACTGAAGCTTTCTTT.

This clonotype appeared a few times. This chain links TRBV2 with TRBJ2-3; TRBD2 might be the D (7 bases). Trimming cost V 2 bases and J 4 bases, with 22 bases left between them. Germline V gene sequence: CDR1 SNHLY, CDR2 FYNNEI. The CDR3 loop spans 18 amino acids. The CDR3 sequence: CASSELVGGAGAPDTQYF. Written as DNA, the CDR3 is TGTGCCAGCAGTGAATTGGTCGGGGGCGCGGGAGCCCCAGATACGCAGTATTTT.

The chain employs TRBV4-1 and TRBJ1-1, with unresolved D. Between the trimmed V and J ends, which lost 3 bases and 7 bases, there was a span of 9 bases. This CDR3 region has 12 residues. Germline values: CDR1 MGHRA, CDR2 YSYEKL. The DNA for the CDR3 is TGCGCCAGCAGCCACCCGGCCCATGAAGCTTTCTTT. Its protein product is CASSHPAHEAFF.

This clonotype has a count of ten or more. V and J are TRBV27 and TRBJ1-2; no firm D call. Germline CDR1 reads MNHEY; CDR2 reads SMNVEV (reference sequence). Between the trimmed V and J ends, which lost 6 bases and 1 base, there was a span of 9 bases. The CDR3 is made up of 13 amino acids. The CDR3 bases are TGTGCCAGCAGCCCGACTGTTAACTATGGCTACACCTTC. Translation: CASSPTVNYGYTF.

In its sample, this clonotype was seen many times. The CDR3 nucleotides read TGTGCCAGCAGCCAGTACGGGGGAGCAGATACGCAGTATTTT. It is translated as CASSQYGGADTQYF. This chain uses TRBV7-6 with TRBJ2-3; D may be TRBD2 (6 bases). The germline V and J ends were trimmed by 5 bases and 4 bases, with 13 bases remaining between them. The CDR3 runs to 14 residues. Germline CDR1 and CDR2: SGHVS and FNYEAQ.

This chain uses TRBV19 with TRBJ2-4; 9 bases are shared with TRBD2. V shed 2 bases, J shed 5 bases, and the junction held 7 bases outside the gene matches. Germline V gene sequence: CDR1 LNHDA, CDR2 SQIVND (reference sequence). The CDR3 length is 16 residues. The CDR3 nucleotides read TGTGCCAGTAGTATATCGGCTAGCGGGGCCCAAAACATTCAGTACTTC. Its translation: CASSISASGAQNIQYF.

This clonotype was recorded many times. The chain carries TRBV2 and TRBJ1-2, with 9 bases that match TRBD1. With V trimmed by 0 bases and J by 3 bases, 2 bases remained unmatched. This CDR3 is 15 amino acids long. The germline gives CDR1 SNHLY, CDR2 FYNNEI. CDR3 bases: TGTGCCAGCAGTGAAGCCTGGGACAGGGACTATGGCTACACCTTC. Translating gives CASSEAWDRDYGYTF.

V is TRBV24-1 and J is TRBJ2-1; TRBD2 might be the D (5 bases). V was cut by 3 bases and J by 4 bases, with 9 bases left in between. Germline V gene sequence: CDR1 KGHDR, CDR2 SFDVKD. The CDR3 totals 14 residues. CDR3 residues: CATSDRWTYNEQFF. The DNA for the CDR3 is TGTGCCACCAGTGATAGGTGGACTTACAATGAGCAGTTCTTC.

This clonotype came up a few times. J is TRBJ1-6 and V is TRBV20-1; D remains unclear. This CDR3 region has 16 residues. Germline V gene data show CDR1 as DFQATT and CDR2 as SNEGSKA (reference sequence). Trimming stripped 3 bases from V and 2 bases from J, with 14 bases between. CDR3 loop: CSASSRDLPYNSPLHF. The DNA for the CDR3 is TGCAGTGCTAGTTCACGGGATTTACCCTATAATTCACCCCTCCACTTT.

This clonotype was observed at least ten times. The V and J genes are TRBV7-2 and TRBJ2-5; 7 nucleotides align to TRBD1. With 5 bases clipped from V and 5 bases from J, the junction kept 11 bases outside the gene matches. The CDR3 sequence is 15 residues long. CDR1 and CDR2 (germline): SGHTA, FQGNSA. The CDR3 sequence: CASSLGQSRFETQYF. For the CDR3, the DNA is TGTGCCAGCAGCCTGGGACAGTCGAGGTTTGAGACCCAGTACTTC.

This rearrangement joins TRBV5-6 to TRBJ1-1; 9 bases map to TRBD1. CDR3 size: 16 residues. The V and J ends lost 4 bases and 1 base, in that order; junction bases with no gene match: 8. The germline V gene encodes CDR1 SGHDT and CDR2 YYEEEE. CDR3 coding DNA: TGTGCCAGCAGCCCTCCCGGGACAGGGAAGAACACTGAAGCTTTCTTT. Translating it yields CASSPPGTGKNTEAFF.